These 18 T cell receptor beta chains were all obtained from the same sample, sequenced in a study of cytomegalovirus exposure and HLA in healthy donors. The PCR contained 60 Vbeta and 13 Jbeta primers. Generated by immunoSEQ multiplex PCR, the TCRdb table keeps only in-frame clones and is missing some. In the table there are about 55,000 clones, 82% of which are singletons. Source material: PBMCs. Receptors were obtained from a man aged 30-40 years in good health and CMV-seronegative.

The chain carries TRBV10-3 and TRBJ2-1, with D unresolved. CDR1 is ENHRY and CDR2 is SYGVKD in the germline V gene. This CDR3 comprises 13 residues. Trimming cost V 7 bases and J 6 bases, with 13 bases left between them. The CDR3 coding sequence is TGTGCCATCATGAACCCGCCGGGCAATGAGCAGTTCTTC. This encodes CAIMNPPGNEQFF.

The chain has TRBV9 and TRBJ1-6, with 9 nucleotides matching TRBD1. Germline assignment: CDR1 SGDLS and CDR2 YYNGEE. Germline trimming cut 3 bases from V and 10 bases from J; bases unmatched to any gene: 14. This CDR3 is built from 17 residues. The CDR3 region is CASSGSQGAGRGSPLHF. As DNA, the CDR3 is TGTGCCAGCAGCGGCTCACAGGGGGCCGGCCGGGGCTCACCCCTCCACTTT.

This clone was observed a single time. The rearrangement joins TRBV19 to TRBJ2-7; 7 bases line up with TRBD1. CDR1 is LNHDA and CDR2 is SQIVND in the germline V gene (reference sequence). V dropped 4 bases and J dropped 4; count of bases not matched to a gene: 7. The CDR3 runs to 14 residues. The DNA of the CDR3 is TGTGCCAGTAGTACCAGACAGGGTGTGTACGAGCAGTACTTC. It specifies CASSTRQGVYEQYF. The whole variable domain, filled in from reference TRBV19 and TRBJ2-7, reads DGGITQSPKYLFRKEGQNVTLSCEQNLNHDAMYWYRQDPGQGLRLIYYSQIVNDFQKGDIAEGYSVSREKKESFPLTVTSAQKNPTAFYLCASSTRQGVYEQYFGPGTRLTVT.

The V and J genes are TRBV5-8 and TRBJ1-3; no definite D call. The CDR3 has 13 amino acids. V lost 0 bases to trimming and J lost 4 bases, with 5 bases between them. Per germline, CDR1 SGHTS and CDR2 YDEGEE. The CDR3 reads CASSLAKGNTIYF. The CDR3, as DNA: TGTGCCAGCAGCTTGGCCAAAGGAAACACCATATATTTT.

The chain couples TRBV19 to TRBJ1-2; D may be TRBD1 (5 bases). CDR1 and CDR2 (germline): LNHDA, SQIVND (reference sequence). The CDR3 totals 13 residues. The ends were cut back, 4 bases at V and 2 bases at J, with 8 bases in the middle. The CDR3 DNA sequence: TGTGCCAGTAGTAACAGGAGAAACTATGGCTACACCTTC. Translated, it gives CASSNRRNYGYTF. The variable domain in full, completed from reference TRBV19 and TRBJ1-2, reads DGGITQSPKYLFRKEGQNVTLSCEQNLNHDAMYWYRQDPGQGLRLIYYSQIVNDFQKGDIAEGYSVSREKKESFPLTVTSAQKNPTAFYLCASSNRRNYGYTFGSGTRLTVV.

The V gene is TRBV30, the J gene TRBJ2-7; D uncertain. This CDR3 comprises 13 residues. Looked up from germline, CDR1 is GTSNPN and CDR2 is SVGIG (reference sequence). The germline V and J ends were trimmed by 4 bases and 3 bases, with 13 bases remaining between them. The CDR3 DNA reads as TGTGCCTGGAAAACTTTCCGAAACTACGAGCAGTACTTC. Translation gives CAWKTFRNYEQYF.

CDR3 nucleotides: TGTGCCAGCAGCCAAAGAGCAGGCCTCTTACCCTTCACGCCAGATACGCAGTATTTT. The encoded protein is CASSQRAGLLPFTPDTQYF. The chain links TRBV27 to TRBJ2-3; D not certain. The CDR3 is made up of 19 amino acids. Trimming cost V 6 bases and J 4 bases, with 29 bases left between them. The V gene's germline CDR1 is MNHEY and CDR2 SMNVEV (reference sequence).

This chain uses TRBV19 with TRBJ1-4; TRBD1 matches 7 bases. The CDR3 totals 16 residues. V trimming: 5 bases; J trimming: 8 bases; junction bases outside the gene matches: 14. Germline V lookup: CDR1 LNHDA, CDR2 SQIVND (reference sequence). The CDR3 region has the DNA TGTGCCAGTAGTTCACGTGGACAGGTAGGCGGCGAAAAACTGTTTTTT. The encoded protein is CASSSRGQVGGEKLFF.

This chain links TRBV7-2 with TRBJ1-2, with 8 bases fitting TRBD1. The CDR3 spans 14 residues. Trimming removed 1 base from V and 7 bases from J; junction bases left unmatched: 5. Germline V gene data show CDR1 as SGHTA and CDR2 as FQGNSA. The CDR3 sequence is CASSLVQGGSGYTF. DNA for the CDR3: TGTGCCAGCAGCTTAGTACAGGGGGGAAGTGGCTACACCTTC.

J is TRBJ2-1 and V is TRBV28, with 7 bases aligning to TRBD2. The trim removed 6 bases at V and 3 bases at J, leaving 11 bases unmatched. The CDR3 consists of 16 residues. Per the germline V gene, CDR1 is MDHEN and CDR2 is SYDVKM. CDR3 sequence: CASRGLPINLYNEQFF. CDR3 bases: TGTGCCAGCAGGGGACTACCCATTAACCTCTACAATGAGCAGTTCTTC. Together with reference TRBV28 and TRBJ2-1, the CDR3 gives the full variable domain: DVKVTQSSRYLVKRTGEKVFLECVQDMDHENMFWYRQDPGLGLRLIYFSYDVKMKEKGDIPEGYSVSREKKERFSLILESASTNQTSMYLCASRGLPINLYNEQFFGPGTRLTVL.

The J gene is TRBJ2-5, the V gene TRBV30, with 10 positions matching TRBD1. Near its end, the DNA agrees better with TRBJ2-7, so the J call may be wrong. The germline CDR1 and CDR2 sequences are GTSNPN and SVGIG (reference sequence). This CDR3 comprises 14 residues. The CDR3 bases are TGTGCCTGGAGTGTCTGGACAGGGGGCTACGAGCAGTACTTC. As protein: CAWSVWTGGYEQYF.

The chain employs TRBV2 and TRBJ1-2, with D tentatively TRBD1 (6 bases). Germline CDR1 is SNHLY and CDR2 is FYNNEI. V dropped 4 bases and J dropped 6 bases, with 15 bases sitting between them. The CDR3 is made up of 14 amino acids. CDR3 sequence reads: CASSGQTGSHGYTF. The CDR3 DNA reads as TGTGCCAGCAGTGGTCAAACAGGGTCCCATGGCTACACCTTC.

This sequence joins TRBV25-1 and TRBJ2-3; D is undetermined. The length of the CDR3 is 15 residues. Trimming removed 2 bases at V and 0 bases at J, with 9 bases between. The germline gives CDR1 MGHDK, CDR2 SYGVNS. The CDR3 protein is CASSEGLTSTDTQYF. The CDR3 DNA is TGTGCCAGCAGTGAAGGCCTCACGAGCACAGATACGCAGTATTTT. Full variable domain (remainder filled in from reference TRBV25-1 and TRBJ2-3): EADIYQTPRYLVIGTGKKITLECSQTMGHDKMYWYQQDPGMELHLIHYSYGVNSTEKGDLSSESTVSRIRTEHFPLTLESARPSHTSQYLCASSEGLTSTDTQYFGPGTRLTVL.

This chain connects TRBV6-1 to TRBJ2-1, with 7 bases matching TRBD2. With 8 bases clipped from V and 9 bases from J, the junction kept 7 bases outside the gene matches. The germline CDR1 and CDR2 sequences are MNHNS and SASEGT. CDR3 length equals 12 residues. The CDR3 DNA reads TGTGCCAGCCTGGGAGGGCTTACTGAGCAGTTCTTC. This sequence encodes CASLGGLTEQFF.

The rearrangement uses TRBV6-1 and TRBJ1-4, with 9 bases fitting TRBD1. The CDR3 is 14 residues long. V gave up 6 bases and J gave up 7 bases; unmatched junction bases: 6. Germline CDR1 MNHNS, CDR2 SASEGT. The CDR3, as DNA: TGTGCCAGCAGCGTCGGGACAGGGCTTGAAAAACTGTTTTTT. It is translated as CASSVGTGLEKLFF.

The chain uses TRBV9 and TRBJ1-4, with D possibly TRBD1 on 6 matching bases. This CDR3 contains 16 residues. The germline V gene encodes CDR1 SGDLS and CDR2 YYNGEE. With 3 bases removed from V and 8 bases from J, the gap between germline ends came to 20 bases. DNA of the CDR3: TGTGCCAGCAGCGACGCCGGGCAGGGGTTGGGAGAAAAACTGTTTTTT. It yields the protein CASSDAGQGLGEKLFF. Full variable domain (rest looked up from reference TRBV9 and TRBJ1-4): DSGVTQTPKHLITATGQRVTLRCSPRSGDLSVYWYQQSLDQGLQFLIQYYNGEERAKGNILERFSAQQFPDLHSELNLSSLELGDSALYFCASSDAGQGLGEKLFFGSGTQLSVL.

This clone was seen more than once but under ten times. The V and J genes are TRBV27 and TRBJ2-7, with 9 bases identical to TRBD2. This CDR3 has 14 amino acids. Per the germline V gene, CDR1 is MNHEY and CDR2 is SMNVEV (reference sequence). V shed 5 bases, J shed 5 bases, and the junction held 7 bases outside the gene matches. CDR3 sequence reads: CASSLSGSEDEQYF. The CDR3 nucleotides are TGTGCCAGCAGTCTTAGCGGGAGCGAAGACGAGCAGTACTTC.

The V and J genes are TRBV10-3 and TRBJ2-3, with TRBD1 identical over 10 bases. The CDR3 is 16 residues long. Germline V CDR1 and CDR2: ENHRY, SYGVKD. J lost 4 bases, V lost 3 bases, and 7 bases had no gene match. CDR3 amino acids: CAISELGQGVADTQYF. Written as DNA, the CDR3 is TGTGCCATCAGTGAACTCGGACAGGGGGTTGCAGATACGCAGTATTTT.